This T cell receptor (beta chain) was identified in a study of identical twins. The authors used template switching to add a universal primer site and gave cDNA unique molecular identifiers. Each CDR3 protein is one row after TCRdb ran MiXCR on the 5' RACE reads. The top ten clones hold 2.5% to 3% of a sample with some 590,000 distinct CDR3 sequences, 9.6% of them seen once. Many counts were recorded for this clonotype. Its antigen is as yet unknown. Study-level results: Among beta out-of-frame sequences, excess sharing between twins appeared weaker. In zero-insertion analyses, partial confounding could arise from invariant MAIT and iNKT cells. Compared with models, monozygotic twins showed more out-of-frame TCR alpha sharing.

Trimming removed 3 bases from V and 3 bases from J; junction bases left unmatched: 4. The CDR3 sequence is 14 residues long. The germline CDR1 and CDR2 sequences are SGHRS and YFSETQ. These data were likewise used in another study, on yellow fever vaccine responses in identical twins.

V usage is TRBV5-1 and J usage is TRBJ2-3; TRBD2 agrees at 7 bases. The origin of this receptor is a woman aged 18-30 years in good health. The sample comprised PBMCs. The CDR3 DNA follows: TGCGCCAGCAGCTCCCTGGGGGGGACAGATACGCAGTATTTT. Its protein is CASSSLGGTDTQYF.